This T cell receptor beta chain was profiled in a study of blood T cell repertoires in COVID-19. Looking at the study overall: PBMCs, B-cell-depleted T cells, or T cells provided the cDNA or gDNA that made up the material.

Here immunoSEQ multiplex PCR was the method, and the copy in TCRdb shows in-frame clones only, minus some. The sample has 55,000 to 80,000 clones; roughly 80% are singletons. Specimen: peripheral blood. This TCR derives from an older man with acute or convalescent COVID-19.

The CDR3 DNA follows: TGTGCCAGCAGTCCATTTTCTCGCAACGAGGGCTACACCTTC. Its translation is CASSPFSRNEGYTF. The chain uses TRBV2 and TRBJ1-2, with no clear D. There are 14 residues in the CDR3. The V and J ends lost 5 bases and 8 bases respectively, with 18 bases between them. Per germline, CDR1 SNHLY and CDR2 FYNNEI.